This T cell receptor (beta chain) was recorded in a study of blood T cell repertoires in COVID-19. In the study overall: Italy, Spain and the United States were the sources of the convalescent and acute COVID-19 samples.

The authors' processing: Amplifying reference gene primers gave estimates of nucleated cell counts. This table comes from immunoSEQ multiplex PCR, and its TCRdb copy is limited to in-frame clones, with some not included. The DNA gave D and trimming, while V, J and clone size come from that table. Here the sample spans 98,000 or so clones, more than 80% being singletons. The CDR3 is 14 amino acids. Germline loops: CDR1 LGHDT, CDR2 YNNKEL (reference sequence). V lost 4 bases to trimming and J lost 4 bases, with 10 bases between them. The sample comprised peripheral blood. This chain links TRBV3-1 (or the pseudogene TRBV3-2) with TRBJ1-4; D uncertain. This sequence originates from a man in his 60s with acute or convalescent COVID-19. The CDR3 reads CASSPMVLNEKLFF. CDR3 DNA sequence: TGTGCCAGCAGCCCTATGGTCCTTAATGAAAAACTGTTTTTT.